This note documents a single T cell receptor beta chain sequence. The identical CDR3 is also encoded by other nucleotide sequences in the sample. V lost 3 bases, J lost 1 base, and 6 bases lay in between. There are 13 residues in the CDR3. Germline CDR1 reads LNHDA; CDR2 reads SQIVND (reference sequence). This sample was taken from a study of shared clonotypes between healthy human individuals. The repertoire was sequenced with immunoSEQ multiplex PCR; TCRdb's copy has only in-frame clones and lacks some. The sample holds about 520,000 clones, approximately 82% seen once. V and J are TRBV19 and TRBJ1-1; D call uncertain. The sequencing sample was made of PBMCs. The source of this sequence is a middle-aged woman in good health. Some clones in this sample may be carry-over from other donors' samples. CDR3 loop: CASSIGPNTEAFF. The DNA of the CDR3 is TGTGCCAGTAGTATTGGCCCGAACACTGAAGCTTTCTTT.